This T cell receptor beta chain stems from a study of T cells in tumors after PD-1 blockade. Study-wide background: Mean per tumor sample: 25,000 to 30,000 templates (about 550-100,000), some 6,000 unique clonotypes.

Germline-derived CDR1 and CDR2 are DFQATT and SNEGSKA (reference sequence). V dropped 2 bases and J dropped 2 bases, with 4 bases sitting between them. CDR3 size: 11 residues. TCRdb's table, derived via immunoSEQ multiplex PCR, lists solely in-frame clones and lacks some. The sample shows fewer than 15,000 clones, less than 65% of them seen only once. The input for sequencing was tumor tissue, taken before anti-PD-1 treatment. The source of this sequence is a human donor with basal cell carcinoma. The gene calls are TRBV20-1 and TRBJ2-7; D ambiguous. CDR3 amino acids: CSARTTYEQYF. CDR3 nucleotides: TGCAGTGCTAGAACAACCTACGAGCAGTACTTC.